This T cell receptor beta chain was recovered during a study of control samples from healthy donors and cancer patients. This table comes from immunoSEQ multiplex PCR, and its TCRdb copy is limited to in-frame clones, with some not included. The table includes 75,000 to 95,000 clones, approximately 84% detected once. The V end lost 2 bases, the J end lost 3 bases, and 7 bases lay between the germline ends. CDR1 SGHNT and CDR2 YENEEA come from the germline V gene. The CDR3 extends over 13 amino acids. The sequence derives from a man in his 70s with lung cancer. The gene calls are TRBV11-3 and TRBJ1-1; D not certain. The sequencing sample was made of PBMCs. CDR3 in amino acids: CASSLRYDTEAFF. The CDR3 bases are TGTGCCAGCAGCTTACGTTACGACACTGAAGCTTTCTTT. Filled out from reference TRBV11-3 and TRBJ1-1, the complete variable domain reads EAGVVQSPRYKIIEKKQPVAFWCNPISGHNTLYWYLQNLGQGPELLIRYENEEAVDDSQLPKDRFSAERLKGVDSTLKIQPAELGDSAVYLCASSLRYDTEAFFGQGTRLTVV.